The next 26 T cell receptor beta chains were all read from a single sample in a study of blood T cell repertoires in COVID-19. Here immunoSEQ multiplex PCR was the method, and the copy in TCRdb shows in-frame clones only, minus some. Of 200,000 to 300,000 clones in the sample, about nine tenths were seen once. Sequencing was done on a sample of peripheral blood. These receptors were collected from a woman in her sixties or seventies who had recovered from COVID-19.

In its sample, this clone was seen once. V usage is TRBV7-6 and J usage is TRBJ2-1; 8 positions match TRBD1. V dropped 5 bases and J dropped 6; count of bases not matched to a gene: 9. The germline V gene encodes CDR1 SGHVS and CDR2 FNYEAQ. This CDR3 spans 15 amino acids. The DNA for the CDR3 is TGTGCCAGCAGCACCAGACAGGGGCCCAGCAATGAGCAGTTCTTC. It codes for CASSTRQGPSNEQFF.

This chain links TRBV28 with TRBJ1-3; D gene unclear. The CDR3 has 15 amino acids. The germline gives CDR1 MDHEN, CDR2 SYDVKM. Trimming pared 6 bases from V and 2 bases from J, leaving 14 bases between. The CDR3 coding sequence is TGTGCCAGCAGCCTTGCGCCTCTCACTGGAAACACCATATATTTT. As protein: CASSLAPLTGNTIYF.

J is TRBJ2-5 and V is TRBV7-6; 8 nucleotides align to TRBD1. V trimming: 1 base; J trimming: 1 base; junction bases outside the gene matches: 2. Germline V gives CDR1 SGHVS, CDR2 FNYEAQ. The CDR3 sequence is 15 residues long. The CDR3 here is CASSLGTGSQETQYF. CDR3 DNA sequence: TGTGCCAGCAGCTTAGGGACAGGGAGCCAAGAGACCCAGTACTTC.

Points on this clone: Other DNA variants within this sample encode the same CDR3. The chain couples TRBV11-1 to TRBJ1-6, with D tentatively TRBD1 (6 bases). This CDR3 has 14 amino acids. Trimming took off 2 bases at V and 5 bases at J, with 7 bases between the two ends. In germline, CDR1 is SGHAT, CDR2 FQDESV (reference sequence). The CDR3 DNA reads as TGTGCCAGCAGCTTAACAGGGAATAATTCACCCCTCCACTTT. Protein sequence: CASSLTGNNSPLHF.

The chain has TRBV9 and TRBJ1-3, with D possibly being TRBD1 (5 bases). The germline gives CDR1 SGDLS, CDR2 YYNGEE. There are 16 residues in the CDR3. V was pared by 2 bases and J by 3 bases, with 15 bases between. This chain's CDR3 is CASSVSLQVVGNTIYF. CDR3 bases: TGTGCCAGCAGCGTTTCACTACAGGTAGTTGGAAACACCATATATTTT.

The V and J genes are TRBV6-5 and TRBJ1-1; D unclear. CDR1 is MNHEY and CDR2 is SVGAGI in the germline V gene. The CDR3 runs to 14 residues. V lost 6 bases to trimming and J lost 6 bases, with 17 bases between them. CDR3 in amino acids: CASRPTIMVSEAFF. The CDR3 coding sequence is TGTGCCAGCAGACCGACAATAATGGTATCTGAAGCTTTCTTT.

The chain combines TRBV27 with TRBJ1-2; 7 nucleotides agree with TRBD1. Trimming took 2 bases from V and 6 from J; bases not matched to a gene: 18. Germline V gene lookup returns CDR1 MNHEY and CDR2 SMNVEV (reference sequence). This CDR3 has 18 residues. The CDR3 nucleotides read TGTGCCAGCAGTTTAGAAGGGACAGTAGGGGGCGGGAGGGATGGCTACACCTTC. Its translation: CASSLEGTVGGGRDGYTF.

V usage is TRBV2 and J usage is TRBJ1-6; possible D gene TRBD1, 5 bases. Germline V gene sequence: CDR1 SNHLY, CDR2 FYNNEI. This CDR3 has 13 residues. V dropped 6 bases and J dropped 9 bases, with 12 bases sitting between them. The CDR3 region has the DNA TGTGCCAGCAGGCTCGACAGCATTTCACCCCTCCACTTT. Protein sequence: CASRLDSISPLHF.

The chain carries TRBV7-2 and TRBJ1-1; D is perhaps TRBD1 (5 bases). The CDR3 is made up of 18 amino acids. Trimming cost V 1 base and J 9 bases, with 27 bases left between them. CDR1 is SGHTA, CDR2 FQGNSA, per germline. CDR3 nucleotides: TGTGCCAGCAGCTTAGAGGGCTCAGCGCTCTGGGGGGACCCACAAGCTTTCTTT. Protein: CASSLEGSALWGDPQAFF.

Regarding this clone: The junction departs from germline at one end; a sequencing error may be responsible. This rearrangement joins TRBV19 to TRBJ1-1; 12 nucleotides agree with TRBD1. This CDR3 is built from 15 residues. Germline V CDR1 and CDR2: LNHDA, SQIVND (reference sequence). CDR3 residues: CASSIDFGTGGRAFF. Written as DNA, the CDR3 is TGTGCCAGTAGCATAGACTTTGGGACAGGGGGCCGTGCTTTCTTT. The full variable domain, completed using reference TRBV19 and TRBJ1-1, is DGGITQSPKYLFRKEGQNVTLSCEQNLNHDAMYWYRQDPGQGLRLIYYSQIVNDFQKGDIAEGYSVSREKKESFPLTVTSAQKNPTAFYLCASSIDFGTGGRAFFGQGTRLTVV.

In its sample, this clone was seen a few times. The rearrangement links TRBV5-1 to TRBJ1-2; D is ambiguous. Trimming removed 1 base from V and 4 bases from J, with 14 bases in between. The CDR3 totals 15 residues. Germline V gene lookup returns CDR1 SGHRS and CDR2 YFSETQ. Written as DNA, the CDR3 is TGCGCCAGCAGCTTGAAGAGCGCCCCCACCTATGGCTACACCTTC. It specifies CASSLKSAPTYGYTF.

This clone was detected only once. This chain joins TRBV11-2 and TRBJ2-3, with TRBD2 identical over 9 bases. V was clipped by 3 bases and J by 4 bases; unmatched bases: 2. CDR1 is SGHAT, CDR2 FQNNGV, per germline. The CDR3 consists of 14 residues. The CDR3 sequence is CASSFGLAPDTQYF. DNA for the CDR3: TGTGCCAGCAGCTTCGGACTAGCGCCAGATACGCAGTATTTT.

V and J are TRBV4-2 and TRBJ2-1, with 8 bases that match TRBD2. The CDR3 contains 14 residues. V trimming: 11 bases; J trimming: 4 bases; junction bases outside the gene matches: 10. Germline CDR1 is LGHNA and CDR2 is YNFKEQ. The CDR3 sequence: CARKVSSGYNEQFF. CDR3 coding DNA: TGTGCCCGCAAGGTGTCTAGCGGGTACAATGAGCAGTTCTTC.

The CDR3 spells CASSASGTGDYQPQHF. In nucleotides, the CDR3 is TGTGCCAGCAGTGCATCCGGGACAGGGGATTATCAGCCCCAGCATTTT. The chain joins TRBV6-1 to TRBJ1-5; 10 bases fit TRBD1. The CDR3 covers 16 residues. The ends lost 4 bases at V and 5 bases at J; junction bases unmatched: 8. Germline V gene lookup returns CDR1 MNHNS and CDR2 SASEGT.

Here the CDR3 reads CASSDRQGAREQYF. The CDR3 DNA follows: TGTGCCAGTAGTGATAGACAGGGGGCGAGGGAGCAGTACTTC. This chain links TRBV19 with TRBJ2-7; 10 bases map to TRBD1. The CDR3 extends over 14 amino acids. Germline values: CDR1 LNHDA, CDR2 SQIVND (reference sequence). The trim removed 5 bases at V and 7 bases at J, leaving 8 bases unmatched. The entire variable domain, with the rest obtained from reference TRBV19 and TRBJ2-7, is as follows: DGGITQSPKYLFRKEGQNVTLSCEQNLNHDAMYWYRQDPGQGLRLIYYSQIVNDFQKGDIAEGYSVSREKKESFPLTVTSAQKNPTAFYLCASSDRQGAREQYFGPGTRLTVT.

The J gene is TRBJ2-7, the V gene TRBV7-2; 7 nucleotides match TRBD1. The CDR3 has 14 amino acids. V shed 3 bases and J 6 bases; nucleotides not matched to a gene: 8. Germline loops: CDR1 SGHTA, CDR2 FQGNSA. The CDR3 here is CASSFRTGESEQYF. CDR3 nucleotide sequence: TGTGCCAGCAGCTTCCGGACAGGTGAAAGCGAGCAGTACTTC.

V usage is TRBV12-3 or TRBV12-4 and J usage is TRBJ2-3; possible D gene TRBD2, 6 bases. This CDR3 contains 12 residues. V was clipped by 8 bases and J by 0 bases, with 6 bases between them. CDR3: CASGGSTDTQYF. The CDR3, as DNA: TGTGCCAGCGGGGGGAGCACAGATACGCAGTATTTT.

The chain joins TRBV7-8 to TRBJ2-2; 14 bases match TRBD2. With 5 bases clipped from V and 1 base from J, the junction kept 9 bases outside the gene matches. This CDR3 comprises 19 residues. Germline CDR1 reads SGHVS; CDR2 reads FQNEAQ. The CDR3 region has the DNA TGTGCCAGCAGCCCCCGAGGACTAGCGGGGGGAGTGAACACCGGGGAGCTGTTTTTT. This codes for CASSPRGLAGGVNTGELFF. The full variable domain, with the rest looked up from reference TRBV7-8 and TRBJ2-2, is GAGVSQSPRYKVAKRGQDVALRCDPISGHVSLFWYQQALGQGPEFLTYFQNEAQLDKSGLPSDRFFAERPEGSVSTLKIQRTQQEDSAVYLCASSPRGLAGGVNTGELFFGEGSRLTVL.

This chain uses TRBV6-6 with TRBJ1-3; 7 bases align to TRBD1. CDR3 length equals 15 residues. V lost 7 bases to trimming and J lost 0 bases; unmatched junction nucleotides: 6. Germline lookup yields CDR1 MNHNY and CDR2 SVGAGI (reference sequence). CDR3 bases: TGTGCCAGCAATAACAGGGGTCTCTCTGGAAACACCATATATTTT. Translation gives CASNNRGLSGNTIYF.

This chain joins TRBV7-9 and TRBJ2-5, with D perhaps matching TRBD2 (5 bases). Trimming removed 5 bases at V and 5 bases at J, with 21 bases between. This CDR3 has 16 residues. Germline loops: CDR1 SEHNR, CDR2 FQNEAQ (reference sequence). The CDR3 bases are TGTGCCAGCAGCCAGAACCTGGGCTTCAGCGGTGAGACCCAGTACTTC. Encoded protein: CASSQNLGFSGETQYF.

The chain links TRBV4-2 to TRBJ1-1; D gene ambiguous. CDR1 and CDR2 (germline): LGHNA, YNFKEQ. The length of the CDR3 is 15 residues. The V gene lost 2 bases and the J gene lost 11 bases, with 21 bases spanning the gap. CDR3 sequence (DNA): TGTGCCAGCAGCCAACGGCCAGCCGACTACCTGGGGGCTTTCTTT. This sequence encodes CASSQRPADYLGAFF.

This clone was observed a single time. V and J are TRBV5-8 and TRBJ2-3, with TRBD1 matching 7 bases. The CDR3 has 15 amino acids. Germline CDR1 SGHTS, CDR2 YDEGEE. V was pared by 0 bases and J by 2 bases, with 3 bases of the junction left unmatched. CDR3 protein: CASSLGDRLTDTQYF. CDR3 nucleotide sequence: TGTGCCAGCAGCTTGGGGGACAGACTCACAGATACGCAGTATTTT.

The chain couples TRBV19 to TRBJ2-2; the match to TRBD2 covers 10 bases. CDR3 length: 17 residues. Germline-derived CDR1 and CDR2 are LNHDA and SQIVND (reference sequence). With 8 bases clipped from V and 0 bases from J, the junction kept 9 bases outside the gene matches. The DNA of the CDR3 is TGTGCCAGTTTCCGGACTAGCGGACCCGCGAACACCGGGGAGCTGTTTTTT. Translation: CASFRTSGPANTGELFF.

The rearrangement links TRBV5-4 to TRBJ2-1; 9 bases fit TRBD1. Germline assignment: CDR1 SGHNT and CDR2 YYREEE (reference sequence). The CDR3 sequence is 16 residues long. Trimming took 4 bases from V and 2 from J; bases not matched to a gene: 7. CDR3 nucleotide sequence: TGTGCCAGCAGCGGCCCCGGGACAGGGACCTACAATGAGCAGTTCTTC. Translated, it gives CASSGPGTGTYNEQFF.

The CDR3 sequence is CASSYLGTGDQETQYF. The CDR3 DNA is TGTGCCAGCAGCTATTTGGGGACAGGAGATCAAGAGACCCAGTACTTC. The genes are TRBV27 and TRBJ2-5, with 8 bases lining up with TRBD1. V trimming: 6 bases; J trimming: 2 bases; junction bases outside the gene matches: 11. Germline assignment: CDR1 MNHEY and CDR2 SMNVEV (reference sequence). This CDR3 has 16 residues.

The chain employs TRBV11-3 and TRBJ1-1, with 7 bases matching TRBD1. This CDR3 comprises 13 residues. Trimming removed 2 bases from V and 6 bases from J; junction bases left unmatched: 3. The V gene's germline CDR1 is SGHNT and CDR2 YENEEA. The CDR3 nucleotides read TGTGCCAGCAGCTTAACAACAGGGGCTGAAGCTTTCTTT. As protein: CASSLTTGAEAFF.